This TCR beta chain was identified during a study of graft-versus-host responses after intestinal transplantation. Study-wide results and limits: Recipient-marrow GvH clones were detected, some having first appeared in ileum or blood.

Assay used: immunoSEQ multiplex PCR; TCRdb lists only in-frame clones, some missing. The data show tens of thousands of clones, around 90% seen once. As regards this clone: Antigen specificity is unknown.

The source material was unstimulated CD4+ T cells sorted from spleen or lymph node cells, sampled before transplant. This TCR derives from a human donor who was the organ donor for an intestinal transplant.

The CDR3 loop reads CASSPDSRWGQPQHF. CDR3 in DNA: TGTGCCAGCAGTCCGGACAGTCGATGGGGACAGCCCCAGCATTTT. The chain is built from TRBV28 and TRBJ1-5; TRBD1 might be the D (6 bases). Germline V gene sequence: CDR1 MDHEN, CDR2 SYDVKM. The CDR3 has 15 amino acids. Trimming took 5 bases from V and 7 from J, leaving 18 bases between them.